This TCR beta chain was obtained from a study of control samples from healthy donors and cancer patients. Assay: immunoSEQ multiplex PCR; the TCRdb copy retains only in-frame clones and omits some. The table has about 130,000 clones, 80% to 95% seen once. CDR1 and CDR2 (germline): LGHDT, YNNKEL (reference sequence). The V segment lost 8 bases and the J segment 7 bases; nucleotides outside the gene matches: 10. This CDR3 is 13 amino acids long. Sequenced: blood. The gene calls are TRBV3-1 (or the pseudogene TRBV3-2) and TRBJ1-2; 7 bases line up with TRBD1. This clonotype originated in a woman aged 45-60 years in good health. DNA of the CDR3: TGTGCCAGCGGGGAGACAGGGAATCTTGGCTACACCTTC. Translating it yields CASGETGNLGYTF.